One sample yielded the 22 T cell receptor beta chains listed below, sequenced in a study of radiation and T cells in renal cell carcinoma (dated by TCRdb to the early 2020s). Libraries were constructed by the immunoSEQ multiplex PCR assay. TCRdb holds this immuneACCESS table with in-frame rearrangements only. Some clones are missing; in checked studies, unresolved V genes explain under half, and the rest has no known cause. The table for this sample lists just under 150,000 clones; 70% to 90% of them were counted only once. Around a sixth of the sample lies in the top ten. What this sample's time point label stands for: blood 4 weeks post-SBRT, at nephrectomy. The sample's treatment or condition label, in plain terms: 15 Gy SBRT to primary tumor, nephrectomy 4 weeks later. Sequencing was performed on blood, taken from a patient whose treatment included radiotherapy and nephrectomy. The source is a woman between 50 and 59 years old with renal cell carcinoma.

The chain employs TRBV18 and TRBJ2-7; D ambiguous. V lost 2 bases, J lost 0 bases, and 11 bases lay in between. The V gene's germline CDR1 is KGHSH and CDR2 LQKENI. The CDR3 sequence is 15 residues long. CDR3 coding DNA: TGTGCCAGCTCACCAACAGCGATTAGCTCCTACGAGCAGTACTTC. Protein sequence: CASSPTAISSYEQYF.

The chain uses TRBV19 and TRBJ2-3, with D perhaps assigned TRBD1 or TRBD2 (5 bases each). Between the trimmed V and J ends, which lost 1 base and 6 bases, there was a span of 11 bases. This CDR3 spans 14 amino acids. Germline V gene sequence: CDR1 LNHDA, CDR2 SQIVND (reference sequence). CDR3 sequence (DNA): TGTGCCAGTAGTATAGGGGCCAGGGAGGATACGCAGTATTTT. Translating gives CASSIGAREDTQYF.

The V call is TRBV30, the J call TRBJ2-5; D not resolved. V lost 2 bases to trimming and J lost 2 bases, with 9 bases between them. Germline V lookup: CDR1 GTSNPN, CDR2 SVGIG (reference sequence). The CDR3 length is 13 residues. CDR3 region: CAWSLGGQETQYF. DNA of the CDR3: TGTGCCTGGAGTCTTGGCGGTCAAGAGACCCAGTACTTC.

The rearrangement uses TRBV5-1 and TRBJ1-5, with 7 bases lining up with TRBD1. The J segment lost 1 base and the V segment lost 0 bases, leaving 1 base of the junction unmatched. This CDR3 region has 15 residues. The germline CDR1 and CDR2 sequences are SGHRS and YFSETQ. CDR3 protein: CASSLAGGSNQPQHF. The CDR3 DNA is TGCGCCAGCAGCTTGGCAGGGGGGAGCAATCAGCCCCAGCATTTT.

CDR3 protein: CASSTQGQAYEQYF. As DNA, the CDR3 is TGTGCCAGCAGCACCCAGGGCCAGGCCTACGAGCAGTACTTC. The chain carries TRBV9 and TRBJ2-7, with a weak D call TRBD1 (5 bases). The CDR3 consists of 14 residues. The V end was cut by 4 bases, the J end by 2 bases, with 13 bases between. Germline V CDR1 and CDR2: SGDLS, YYNGEE.

The chain combines TRBV28 with TRBJ1-2, with D possibly matching TRBD1 (5 bases). This CDR3 has 13 residues. Trimming stripped 3 bases from V and 3 bases from J, with 8 bases between. Per germline, CDR1 MDHEN and CDR2 SYDVKM. CDR3 nucleotide sequence: TGTGCCAGCAGTTTTCAGGGAGACTATGGCTACACCTTC. Amino acid sequence: CASSFQGDYGYTF.

This chain connects TRBV25-1 to TRBJ2-3; D gene unclear. Trimming cost V 0 bases and J 0 bases, with 7 bases left between them. The CDR3 loop spans 15 amino acids. Germline V CDR1 and CDR2: MGHDK, SYGVNS. The CDR3 DNA reads as TGTGCCAGCAGTGAATATGTTGGAAGCACAGATACGCAGTATTTT. This encodes CASSEYVGSTDTQYF.

The rearrangement links TRBV19 to TRBJ1-1; 9 bases fit TRBD1. There are 14 residues in the CDR3. The germline CDR1 and CDR2 sequences are LNHDA and SQIVND (reference sequence). V shed 3 bases and J 10 bases; nucleotides not matched to a gene: 9. The CDR3 DNA reads TGTGCCAGTAGTATGCCGGGACAGGGATATGGAGCTTTCTTT. Its translation is CASSMPGQGYGAFF.

The chain couples TRBV6-4 to TRBJ2-3; TRBD2 matches 10 bases. After removal of 0 bases from V and 4 bases from J, the junction contained 4 bases not matched to a gene. The CDR3 totals 16 residues. CDR1 is MRHNA, CDR2 SNTAGT, per germline. The CDR3 reads CASSDSKAGGPDTQYF. CDR3 sequence (DNA): TGTGCCAGCAGTGACTCAAAAGCGGGGGGGCCAGATACGCAGTATTTT.

The chain uses TRBV5-1 and TRBJ2-3, with D perhaps matching TRBD1 (7 bases). Between the trimmed V and J ends, which lost 4 bases and 2 bases, there was a span of 11 bases. In germline, CDR1 is SGHRS, CDR2 YFSETQ. The CDR3 extends over 14 amino acids. CDR3 in DNA: TGCGCCAGCAGCGCGGGACAGAACACAGATACGCAGTATTTT. Translated, it gives CASSAGQNTDTQYF.

The rearrangement uses TRBV7-2 and TRBJ1-3, with D uncertain. Trimming stripped 5 bases from V and 4 bases from J, with 12 bases between. The CDR3 contains 14 residues. Per germline, CDR1 SGHTA and CDR2 FQGNSA. DNA for the CDR3: TGTGCCAGCAGCCCCAATCTGGGCGGAAACACCATATATTTT. This encodes CASSPNLGGNTIYF.

The chain employs TRBV6-5 and TRBJ2-7; 10 positions agree with TRBD1. The CDR3 loop spans 15 amino acids. The germline CDR1 and CDR2 sequences are MNHEY and SVGAGI. Trimming took 2 bases from V and 3 from J; bases not matched to a gene: 4. This CDR3 is CASSYRDRGFYEQYF. As DNA, the CDR3 is TGTGCCAGCAGTTACCGGGACAGGGGTTTCTACGAGCAGTACTTC.

V and J are TRBV9 and TRBJ2-3; D unclear. The CDR3 has 15 residues. V was trimmed by 2 bases and J by 2 bases, leaving 12 bases between them. Germline CDR1 and CDR2: SGDLS and YYNGEE. The CDR3 sequence: CASSVLSSYTDTQYF. The CDR3 DNA sequence: TGTGCCAGCAGCGTTTTAAGCAGCTACACAGATACGCAGTATTTT.

This chain links TRBV2 with TRBJ1-1, with D perhaps TRBD1 (6 bases). Trimming left V 6 bases short and J 1 base short, with 15 bases between. The V gene's germline CDR1 is SNHLY and CDR2 FYNNEI. CDR3 length: 15 amino acids. CDR3 DNA sequence: TGTGCCAGCAGGTCACAAGGGGGGGCGAACACTGAAGCTTTCTTT. This translates into CASRSQGGANTEAFF.

Here the CDR3 reads CSAGTSLEQYF. The DNA for the CDR3 is TGCAGCGCCGGGACTAGCCTCGAGCAGTACTTC. The V gene is TRBV29-1, the J gene TRBJ2-7; 9 positions match TRBD2. CDR1 is SQVTM and CDR2 is ANQGSEA in the germline V gene. J gave up 6 bases and V 7 bases, and 4 bases lay outside the gene matches. The CDR3 spans 11 residues.

The V and J genes are TRBV30 and TRBJ2-1; unclear D gene. Between the trimmed V and J ends, which lost 3 bases and 6 bases, there was a span of 15 bases. In germline, CDR1 is GTSNPN, CDR2 SVGIG (reference sequence). The CDR3 extends over 14 amino acids. CDR3 DNA sequence: TGTGCCTGGAGCCGTAGGAGAGGTGCCAATGAGCAGTTCTTC. This gives the protein CAWSRRRGANEQFF.

The genes are TRBV2 and TRBJ1-1; 8 nucleotides agree with TRBD1. CDR3 length: 14 amino acids. Germline V gives CDR1 SNHLY, CDR2 FYNNEI. The junction had 4 bases not matched to a gene; V was cut back by 6 bases and J by 1 base. The CDR3 bases are TGTGCCAGCAGACGGGACAGGTGGAACACTGAAGCTTTCTTT. It encodes CASRRDRWNTEAFF.

V gene TRBV6-5 combines with J gene TRBJ2-5; 7 positions agree with TRBD1. Trimming at V came to 6 bases and at J to 7 bases, leaving 8 bases not matched to a gene. Germline CDR1 reads MNHEY; CDR2 reads SVGAGI. The CDR3 runs 13 residues. The CDR3 bases are TGTGCCAGCAGACAACAGGGGACGGGGACCCAGTACTTC. Translating gives CASRQQGTGTQYF.

A single count supports this clone. The gene calls are TRBV7-9 and TRBJ2-5; perhaps D is TRBD1 or TRBD2 (6 bases each). V was cut by 3 bases and J by 5 bases, with 16 bases left in between. Per germline, CDR1 SEHNR and CDR2 FQNEAQ (reference sequence). The CDR3 extends over 15 amino acids. CDR3 amino acids: CASSFNRGAAETQYF. In DNA form, the CDR3 reads TGTGCCAGCAGCTTTAATAGGGGGGCCGCGGAGACCCAGTACTTC.

The chain carries TRBV9 and TRBJ1-2, with a possible D match to TRBD1 (5 bases). The V gene lost 0 bases and the J gene lost 4 bases, with 16 bases spanning the gap. This CDR3 comprises 16 residues. The V gene's germline CDR1 is SGDLS and CDR2 YYNGEE. The CDR3 is CASSVEGQGGFYGYTF. In nucleotides, the CDR3 is TGTGCCAGCAGCGTAGAGGGGCAGGGCGGCTTCTATGGCTACACCTTC.

Note on this clone: Additional DNA sequences in this sample encode the identical CDR3. This rearrangement joins TRBV19 to TRBJ1-1; D is undetermined. From germline, CDR1 is LNHDA and CDR2 SQIVND (reference sequence). The CDR3 extends over 13 amino acids. V was clipped by 2 bases and J by 1 base, with 5 bases between them. DNA of the CDR3: TGTGCCAGTAGTATATCAACGAACACTGAAGCTTTCTTT. Protein product: CASSISTNTEAFF.

V usage is TRBV10-2 and J usage is TRBJ1-4; D gene unclear. V was pared by 6 bases and J by 2 bases, with 16 bases between. CDR3 length equals 16 residues. CDR1 is WSHSY, CDR2 SAAADI, per germline. The CDR3 DNA follows: TGCGCCAGCAGCCTATCCTACATGGGGACTAATGAAAAACTGTTTTTT. This codes for CASSLSYMGTNEKLFF.